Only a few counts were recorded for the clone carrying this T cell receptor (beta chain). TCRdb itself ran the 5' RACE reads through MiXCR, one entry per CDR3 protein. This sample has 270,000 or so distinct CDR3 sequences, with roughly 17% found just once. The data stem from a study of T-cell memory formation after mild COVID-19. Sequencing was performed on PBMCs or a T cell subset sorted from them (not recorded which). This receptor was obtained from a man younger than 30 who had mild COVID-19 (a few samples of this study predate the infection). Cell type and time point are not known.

The CDR3: CASSFQGALNEQFF. CDR3 DNA: TGTGCCAGCAGCTTCCAGGGGGCGTTGAATGAGCAGTTCTTC. V usage is TRBV7-8 and J usage is TRBJ2-1; 8 bases align to TRBD1. CDR1 and CDR2 (germline): SGHVS, FQNEAQ. This CDR3 has 14 residues. V trimming: 3 bases; J trimming: 7 bases; junction bases outside the gene matches: 5.